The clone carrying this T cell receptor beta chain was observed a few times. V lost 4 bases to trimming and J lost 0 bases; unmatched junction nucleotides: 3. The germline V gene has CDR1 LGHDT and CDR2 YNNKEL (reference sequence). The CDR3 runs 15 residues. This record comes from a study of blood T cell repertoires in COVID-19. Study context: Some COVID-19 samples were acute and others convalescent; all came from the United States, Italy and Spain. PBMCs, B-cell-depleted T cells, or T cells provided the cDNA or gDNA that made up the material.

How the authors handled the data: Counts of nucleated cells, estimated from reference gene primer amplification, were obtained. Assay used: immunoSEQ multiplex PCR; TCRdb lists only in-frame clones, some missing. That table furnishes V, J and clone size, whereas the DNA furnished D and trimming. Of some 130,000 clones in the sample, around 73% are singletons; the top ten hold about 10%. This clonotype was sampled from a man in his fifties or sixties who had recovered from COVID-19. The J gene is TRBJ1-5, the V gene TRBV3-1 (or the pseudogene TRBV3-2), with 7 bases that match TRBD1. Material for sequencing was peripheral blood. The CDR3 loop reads CASSPGTDSNQPQHF. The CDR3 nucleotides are TGTGCCAGCAGCCCTGGGACAGATAGCAATCAGCCCCAGCATTTT.